Listed here is a single T cell receptor (beta chain). Antigen specificity is unknown. V was trimmed by 3 bases and J by 6 bases, leaving 18 bases between them. Per germline, CDR1 MNHEY and CDR2 SVGAGI. The CDR3 totals 15 residues. The data originate from a study of CD8 T cells in ankylosing spondylitis. Broader study findings: The clones that were linked to disease were reported to be significantly enriched in matched synovial fluid samples from ankylosing spondylitis patients.

One entry per CDR3 protein results from TCRdb running MiXCR on the 5' RACE reads. The sample carries 250,000 to 400,000 distinct CDR3 sequences, roughly 10% recorded once. The sequence was collected from a female donor with ankylosing spondylitis or in good health (not recorded which). The specimen was blood, either unsorted or a sorted T cell fraction (not recorded which). The chain is built from TRBV6-5 and TRBJ2-7, with D tentatively TRBD1 (7 bases). The CDR3 coding sequence is TGTGCCAGCAGTTATCGCCCAGGGGGGAACTCCGAGCAGTACTTC. Protein sequence: CASSYRPGGNSEQYF.